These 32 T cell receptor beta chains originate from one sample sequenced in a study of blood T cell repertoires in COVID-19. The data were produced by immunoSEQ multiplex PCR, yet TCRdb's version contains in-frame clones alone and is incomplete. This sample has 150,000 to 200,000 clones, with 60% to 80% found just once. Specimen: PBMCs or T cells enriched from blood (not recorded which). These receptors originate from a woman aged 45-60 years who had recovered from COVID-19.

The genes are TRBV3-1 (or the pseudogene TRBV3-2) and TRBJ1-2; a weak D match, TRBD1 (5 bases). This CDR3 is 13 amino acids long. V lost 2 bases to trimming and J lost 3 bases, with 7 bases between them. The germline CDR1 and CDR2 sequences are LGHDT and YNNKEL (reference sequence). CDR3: CASSQLGDYGYTF. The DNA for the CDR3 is TGTGCCAGCAGCCAACTAGGGGACTATGGCTACACCTTC.

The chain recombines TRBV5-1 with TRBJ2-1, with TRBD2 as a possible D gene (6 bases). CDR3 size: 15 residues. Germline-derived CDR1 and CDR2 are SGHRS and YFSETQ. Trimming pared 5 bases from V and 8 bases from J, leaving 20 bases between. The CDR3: CASSRESGPPDEQFF. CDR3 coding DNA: TGCGCCAGCAGTCGGGAGAGTGGGCCCCCGGATGAGCAGTTCTTC.

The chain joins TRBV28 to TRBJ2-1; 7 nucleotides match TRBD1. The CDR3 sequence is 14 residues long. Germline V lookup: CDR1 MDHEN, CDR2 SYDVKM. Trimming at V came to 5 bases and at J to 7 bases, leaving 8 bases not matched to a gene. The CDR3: CASSSPGTANEQFF. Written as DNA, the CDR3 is TGTGCCAGCAGTAGCCCCGGGACAGCAAATGAGCAGTTCTTC.

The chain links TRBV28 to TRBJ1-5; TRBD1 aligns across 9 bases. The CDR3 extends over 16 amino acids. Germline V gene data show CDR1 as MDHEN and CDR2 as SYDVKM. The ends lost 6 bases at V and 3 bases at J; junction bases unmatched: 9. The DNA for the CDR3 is TGTGCCAGCAGCATATTAGGGACAGGGCTCAATCAGCCCCAGCATTTT. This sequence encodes CASSILGTGLNQPQHF.

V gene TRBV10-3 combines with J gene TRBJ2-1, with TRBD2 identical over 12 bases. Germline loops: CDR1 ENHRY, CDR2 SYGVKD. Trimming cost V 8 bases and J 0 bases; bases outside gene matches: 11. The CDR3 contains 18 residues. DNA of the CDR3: TGTGCCATCGGGTGGGGGACTAGCGGGTCTAGCTCCTACAATGAGCAGTTCTTC. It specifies CAIGWGTSGSSSYNEQFF.

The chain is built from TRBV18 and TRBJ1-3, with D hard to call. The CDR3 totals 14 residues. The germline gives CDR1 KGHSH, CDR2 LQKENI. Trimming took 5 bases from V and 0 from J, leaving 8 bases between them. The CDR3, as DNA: TGTGCCAGCTCAGAGGATAGCTCTGGAAACACCATATATTTT. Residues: CASSEDSSGNTIYF.

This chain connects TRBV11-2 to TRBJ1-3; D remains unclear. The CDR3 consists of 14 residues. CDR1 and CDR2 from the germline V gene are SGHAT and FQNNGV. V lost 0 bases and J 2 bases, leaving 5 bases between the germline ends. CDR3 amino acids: CASSLERAGNTIYF. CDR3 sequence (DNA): TGTGCCAGCAGCTTAGAGAGAGCTGGAAACACCATATATTTT.

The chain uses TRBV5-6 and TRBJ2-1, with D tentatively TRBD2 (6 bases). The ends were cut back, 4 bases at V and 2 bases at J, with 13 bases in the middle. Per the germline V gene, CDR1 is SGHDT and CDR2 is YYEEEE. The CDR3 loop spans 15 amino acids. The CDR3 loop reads CASSTTSRTYNEQFF. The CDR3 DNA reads TGTGCCAGCAGCACGACTAGTAGGACCTACAATGAGCAGTTCTTC.

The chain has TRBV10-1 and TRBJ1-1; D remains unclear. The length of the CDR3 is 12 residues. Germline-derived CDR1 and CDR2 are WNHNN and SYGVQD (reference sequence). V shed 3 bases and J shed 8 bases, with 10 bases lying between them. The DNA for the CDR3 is TGCGCCAGCAGTGATCGGGGAGGAGAAGCTTTCTTT. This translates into CASSDRGGEAFF.

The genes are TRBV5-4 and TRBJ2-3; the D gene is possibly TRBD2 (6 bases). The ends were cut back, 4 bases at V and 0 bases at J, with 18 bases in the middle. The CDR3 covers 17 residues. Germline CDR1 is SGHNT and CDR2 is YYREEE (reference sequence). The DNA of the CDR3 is TGTGCCAGCAGCAGCCCACACCGGGAGACTAGCACAGATACGCAGTATTTT. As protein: CASSSPHRETSTDTQYF.

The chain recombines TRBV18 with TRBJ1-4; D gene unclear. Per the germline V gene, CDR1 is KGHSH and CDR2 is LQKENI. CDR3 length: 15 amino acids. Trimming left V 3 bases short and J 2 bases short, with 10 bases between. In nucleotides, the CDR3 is TGTGCCAGCTCACCCCCAACCGGTACTAATGAAAAACTGTTTTTT. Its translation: CASSPPTGTNEKLFF.

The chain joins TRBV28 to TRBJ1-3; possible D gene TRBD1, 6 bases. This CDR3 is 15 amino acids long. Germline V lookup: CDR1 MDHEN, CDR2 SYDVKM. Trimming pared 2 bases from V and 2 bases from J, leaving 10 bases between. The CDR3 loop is CASSLRGSTGNTIYF. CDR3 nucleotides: TGTGCCAGCAGTTTAAGGGGGAGCACTGGAAACACCATATATTTT.

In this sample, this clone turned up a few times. CDR3 protein: CASSPTAGSYNEQFF. In DNA form, the CDR3 reads TGCGCCAGCAGCCCCACCGCGGGATCCTACAATGAGCAGTTCTTC. This sequence joins TRBV4-1 and TRBJ2-1; D perhaps matches TRBD2 (6 bases). The germline V gene encodes CDR1 MGHRA and CDR2 YSYEKL. The CDR3 is made up of 15 amino acids. The germline V and J ends were trimmed by 4 bases and 1 base, with 11 bases remaining between them.

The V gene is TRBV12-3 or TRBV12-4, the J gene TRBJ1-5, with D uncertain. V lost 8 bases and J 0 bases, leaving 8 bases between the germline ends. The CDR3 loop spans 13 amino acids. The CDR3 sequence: CASSTYSNQPQHF. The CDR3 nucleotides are TGTGCCAGCTCGACTTATAGCAATCAGCCCCAGCATTTT.

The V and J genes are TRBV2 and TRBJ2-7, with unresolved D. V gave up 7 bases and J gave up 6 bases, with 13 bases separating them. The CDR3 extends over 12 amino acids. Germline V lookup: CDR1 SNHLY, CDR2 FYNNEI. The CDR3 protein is CASKSVEVEQYF. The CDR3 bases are TGTGCCAGCAAGTCGGTAGAGGTCGAGCAGTACTTC.

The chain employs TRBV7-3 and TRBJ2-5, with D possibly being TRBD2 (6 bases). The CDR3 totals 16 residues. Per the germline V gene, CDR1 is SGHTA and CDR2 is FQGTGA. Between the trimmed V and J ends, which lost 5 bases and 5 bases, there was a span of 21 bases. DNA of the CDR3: TGTGCCAGCAGCCACGGCGGGGTCACCGGCGCGGAGACCCAGTACTTC. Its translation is CASSHGGVTGAETQYF. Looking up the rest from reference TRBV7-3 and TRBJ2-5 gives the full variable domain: GAGVSQTPSNKVTEKGKYVELRCDPISGHTALYWYRQSLGQGPEFLIYFQGTGAADDSGLPNDRFFAVRPEGSVSTLKIQRTERGDSAVYLCASSHGGVTGAETQYFGPGTRLLVL.

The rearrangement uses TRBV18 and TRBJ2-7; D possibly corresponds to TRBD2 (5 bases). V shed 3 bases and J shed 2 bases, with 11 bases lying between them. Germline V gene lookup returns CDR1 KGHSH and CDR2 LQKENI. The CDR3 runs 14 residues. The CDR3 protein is CASSPEDGTYEQYF. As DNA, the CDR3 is TGTGCCAGCTCACCGGAGGACGGAACCTACGAGCAGTACTTC.

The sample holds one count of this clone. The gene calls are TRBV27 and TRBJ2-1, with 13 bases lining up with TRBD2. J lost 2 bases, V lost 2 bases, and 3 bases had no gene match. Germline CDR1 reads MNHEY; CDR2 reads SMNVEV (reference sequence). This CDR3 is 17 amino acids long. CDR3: CASSLTGTSGTYNEQFF. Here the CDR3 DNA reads TGTGCCAGCAGTTTAACTGGGACTAGCGGGACCTACAATGAGCAGTTCTTC.

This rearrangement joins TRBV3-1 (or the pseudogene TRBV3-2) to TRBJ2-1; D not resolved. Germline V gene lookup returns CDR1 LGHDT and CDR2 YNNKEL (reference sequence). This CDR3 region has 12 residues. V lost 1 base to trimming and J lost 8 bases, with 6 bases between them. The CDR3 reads CASSQVAYEQFF. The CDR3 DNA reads TGTGCCAGCAGCCAAGTTGCGTATGAGCAGTTCTTC.

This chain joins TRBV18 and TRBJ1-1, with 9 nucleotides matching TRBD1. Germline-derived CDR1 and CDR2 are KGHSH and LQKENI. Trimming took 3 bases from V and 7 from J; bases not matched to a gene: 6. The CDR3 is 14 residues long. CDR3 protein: CASSPRTGENEAFF. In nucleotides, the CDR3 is TGTGCCAGCTCACCCCGGACAGGGGAAAATGAAGCTTTCTTT.

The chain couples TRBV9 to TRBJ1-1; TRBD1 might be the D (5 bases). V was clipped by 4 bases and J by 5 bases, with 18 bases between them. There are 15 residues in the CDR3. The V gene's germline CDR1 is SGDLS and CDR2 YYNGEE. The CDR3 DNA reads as TGTGCCAGCAGCCCCGCCGGGGGGACCTGGACTGAAGCTTTCTTT. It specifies CASSPAGGTWTEAFF.

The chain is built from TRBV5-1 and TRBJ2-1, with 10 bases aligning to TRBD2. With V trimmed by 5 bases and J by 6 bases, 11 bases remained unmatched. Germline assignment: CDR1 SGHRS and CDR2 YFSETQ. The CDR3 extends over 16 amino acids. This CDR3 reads CASSHGGLAGVNEQFF. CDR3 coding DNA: TGCGCCAGCAGTCATGGGGGGCTAGCGGGAGTCAATGAGCAGTTCTTC.

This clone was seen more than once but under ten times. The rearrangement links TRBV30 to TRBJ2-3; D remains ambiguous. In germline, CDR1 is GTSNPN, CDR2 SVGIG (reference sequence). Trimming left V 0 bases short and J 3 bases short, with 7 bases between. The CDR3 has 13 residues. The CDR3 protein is CAWSVSQTDTQYF. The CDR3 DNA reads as TGTGCCTGGAGTGTAAGCCAAACAGATACGCAGTATTTT.

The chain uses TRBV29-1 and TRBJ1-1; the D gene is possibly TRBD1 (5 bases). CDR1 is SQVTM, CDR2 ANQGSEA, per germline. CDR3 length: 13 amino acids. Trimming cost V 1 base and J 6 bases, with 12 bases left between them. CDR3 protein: CSVEGHQGAEAFF. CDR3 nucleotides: TGCAGCGTTGAAGGGCACCAAGGGGCTGAAGCTTTCTTT. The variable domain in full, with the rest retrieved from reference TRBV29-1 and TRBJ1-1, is SAVISQKPSRDICQRGTSLTIQCQVDSQVTMMFWYRQQPGQSLTLIATANQGSEATYESGFVIDKFPISRPNLTFSTLTVSNMSPEDSSIYLCSVEGHQGAEAFFGQGTRLTVV.

DNA for the CDR3: TGTGCCAGCAGCAAAGAGGGGAGACTAGCGAGTACCCTTTTTAGCACAGATACGCAGTATTTT. The encoded protein is CASSKEGRLASTLFSTDTQYF. The chain couples TRBV21-1 to TRBJ2-3; TRBD2 is the table's D call and was not checked against the DNA. TRBV21-1 is labeled a pseudogene. The CDR3 loop spans 21 amino acids.

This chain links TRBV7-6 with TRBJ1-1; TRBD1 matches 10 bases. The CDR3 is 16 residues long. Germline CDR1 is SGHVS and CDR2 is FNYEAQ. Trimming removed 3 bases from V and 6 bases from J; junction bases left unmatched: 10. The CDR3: CASSLGETGGTAEAFF. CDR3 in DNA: TGTGCCAGCAGCTTGGGAGAGACAGGGGGCACAGCTGAAGCTTTCTTT.

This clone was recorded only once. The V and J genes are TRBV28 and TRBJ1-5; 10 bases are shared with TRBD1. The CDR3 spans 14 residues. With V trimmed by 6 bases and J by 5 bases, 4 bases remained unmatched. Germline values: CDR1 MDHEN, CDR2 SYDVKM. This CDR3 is CASSETGGYQPQHF. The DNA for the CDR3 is TGTGCCAGCAGCGAGACAGGGGGCTATCAGCCCCAGCATTTT. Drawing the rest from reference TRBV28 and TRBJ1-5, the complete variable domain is DVKVTQSSRYLVKRTGEKVFLECVQDMDHENMFWYRQDPGLGLRLIYFSYDVKMKEKGDIPEGYSVSREKKERFSLILESASTNQTSMYLCASSETGGYQPQHFGDGTRLSIL.

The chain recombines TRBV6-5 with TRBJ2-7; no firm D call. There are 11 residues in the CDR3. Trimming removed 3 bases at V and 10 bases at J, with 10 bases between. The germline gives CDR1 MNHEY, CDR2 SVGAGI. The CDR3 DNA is TGTGCCAGCAGTTATGGTACAGTTCAGTACTTC. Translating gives CASSYGTVQYF.

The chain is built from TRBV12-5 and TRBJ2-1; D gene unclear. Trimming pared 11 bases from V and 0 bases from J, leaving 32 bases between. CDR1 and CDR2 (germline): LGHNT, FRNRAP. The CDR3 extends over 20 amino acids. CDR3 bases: TGTGCTCCCCTAATTCTGGGCAGCCCCTTCCCACTGTGCTCCTACAATGAGCAGTTCTTC. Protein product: CAPLILGSPFPLCSYNEQFF.

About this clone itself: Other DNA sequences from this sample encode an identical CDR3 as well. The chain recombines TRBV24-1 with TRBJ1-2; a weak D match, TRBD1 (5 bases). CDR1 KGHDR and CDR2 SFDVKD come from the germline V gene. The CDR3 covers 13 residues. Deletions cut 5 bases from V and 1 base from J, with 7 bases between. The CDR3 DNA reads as TGTGCCACCAGTGTCGACAGTAACTATGGCTACACCTTC. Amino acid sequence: CATSVDSNYGYTF.

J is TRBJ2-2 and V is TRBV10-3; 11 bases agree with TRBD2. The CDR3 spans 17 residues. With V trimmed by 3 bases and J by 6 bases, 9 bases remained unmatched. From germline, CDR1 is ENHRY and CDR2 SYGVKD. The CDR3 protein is CAISDPSGRKNAGELFF. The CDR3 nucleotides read TGTGCCATCAGTGACCCTAGCGGGAGGAAGAATGCCGGGGAGCTGTTTTTT.

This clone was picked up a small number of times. CDR3 amino acids: CASSLKGTGEDTQYF. As DNA, the CDR3 is TGTGCCAGCAGTTTAAAGGGGACAGGGGAAGATACGCAGTATTTT. The chain recombines TRBV27 with TRBJ2-3; TRBD1 matches 10 bases. This CDR3 is 15 amino acids long. From germline, CDR1 is MNHEY and CDR2 SMNVEV (reference sequence). V shed 2 bases and J 5 bases; nucleotides not matched to a gene: 4.